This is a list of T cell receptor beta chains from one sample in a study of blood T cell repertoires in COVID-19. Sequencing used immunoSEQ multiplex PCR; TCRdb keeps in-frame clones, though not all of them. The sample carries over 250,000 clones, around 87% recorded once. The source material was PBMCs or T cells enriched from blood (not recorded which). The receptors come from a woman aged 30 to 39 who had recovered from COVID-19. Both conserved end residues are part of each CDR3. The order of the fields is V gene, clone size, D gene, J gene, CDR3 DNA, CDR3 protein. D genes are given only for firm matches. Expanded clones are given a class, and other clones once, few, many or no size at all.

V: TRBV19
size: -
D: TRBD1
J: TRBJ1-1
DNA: TGTGCCAGTAGGGACAGGGTGGGTACTGAAGCTTTCTTT
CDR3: CASRDRVGTEAFF

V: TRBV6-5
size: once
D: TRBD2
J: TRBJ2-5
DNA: TGTGCCAGCAGTTGGGGAGGGATGCTAGAGACCCAGTACTTC
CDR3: CASSWGGMLETQYF

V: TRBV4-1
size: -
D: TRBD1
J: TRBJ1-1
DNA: TGCGCCAGCAGCCAAGATGACAGGGAAGGATGGAACACTGAAGCTTTCTTT
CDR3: CASSQDDREGWNTEAFF

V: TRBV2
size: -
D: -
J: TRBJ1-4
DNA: TGTGCCAGCAGTGCTAGACAGGTCTCCGGTGAAAAACTGTTTTTT
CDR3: CASSARQVSGEKLFF

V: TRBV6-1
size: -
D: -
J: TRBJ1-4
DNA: TGTGCCAGCAGTGAAGCGAGGCGCAATGGTAATGAAAAACTGTTTTTT
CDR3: CASSEARRNGNEKLFF

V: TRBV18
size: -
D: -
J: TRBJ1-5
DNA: TGTGCCAGCTCACCAATTCGACAGAGAGACAATCAGCCCCAGCATTTT
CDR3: CASSPIRQRDNQPQHF

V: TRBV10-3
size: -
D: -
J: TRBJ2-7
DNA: TGTGCCATCAGTGAGTCGATGGCGGGGCCGCAGTCCTACGAGCAGTACTTC
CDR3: CAISESMAGPQSYEQYF

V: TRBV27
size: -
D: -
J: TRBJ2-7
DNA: TGTGCCAGCAGTTTTGGGCGGGACTCCTACGAGCAGTACTTC
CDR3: CASSFGRDSYEQYF

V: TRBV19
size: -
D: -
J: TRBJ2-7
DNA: TGTGCCAGTAGTATAGGGATAGGACAAGTTTACGAGCAGTACTTC
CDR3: CASSIGIGQVYEQYF

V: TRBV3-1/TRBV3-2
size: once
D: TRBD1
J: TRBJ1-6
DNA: TGTGCCAGCAGCCTACGGGACAGTAATTCACCCCTCCACTTT
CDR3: CASSLRDSNSPLHF

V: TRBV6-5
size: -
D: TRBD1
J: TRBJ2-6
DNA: TGTGCCAGCACCTTGCAGGGGGCTGGGGCCAACGTCCTGACTTTC
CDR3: CASTLQGAGANVLTF

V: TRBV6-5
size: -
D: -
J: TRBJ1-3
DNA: TGTGCCAGCAGAAAACTCTCTGGAAACACCATATATTTT
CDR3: CASRKLSGNTIYF

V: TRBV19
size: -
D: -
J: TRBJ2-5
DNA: TGTGCCAGTAGTATGCAGGTCACCGGAGAGACCCAGTACTTC
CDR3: CASSMQVTGETQYF

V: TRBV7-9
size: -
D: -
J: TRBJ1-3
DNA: TGTGCCAGCAGCGGACAGAGCTCTGGAAACACCATATATTTT
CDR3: CASSGQSSGNTIYF

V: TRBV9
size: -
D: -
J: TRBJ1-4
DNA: TGTGCCAGCAGCTATGGGGCTTCTAATGAAAAACTGTTTTTT
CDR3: CASSYGASNEKLFF

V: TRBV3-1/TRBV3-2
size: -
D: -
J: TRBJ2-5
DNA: TGTGCCAGCAGCCAGGGCCCACAAGAGACCCAGTACTTC
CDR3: CASSQGPQETQYF

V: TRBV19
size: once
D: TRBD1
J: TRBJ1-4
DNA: TGTGCCAGTAGTAAGGGACAGACTAATGAAAAACTGTTTTTT
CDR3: CASSKGQTNEKLFF

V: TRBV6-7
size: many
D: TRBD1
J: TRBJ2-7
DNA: TGTGCCAGCAGTTGTGGACAGGAAGATAACTACGAGCAGTACTTC
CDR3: CASSCGQEDNYEQYF

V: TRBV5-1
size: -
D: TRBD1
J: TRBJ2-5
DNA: TGCGCCAGCAGCCTAGAGGGGGCCTCAGAGACCCAGTACTTC
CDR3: CASSLEGASETQYF

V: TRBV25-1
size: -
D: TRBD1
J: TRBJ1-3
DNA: TGTGCCAGCAGTGGTAACAGGGGGCTTGGAAACACCATATATTTT
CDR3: CASSGNRGLGNTIYF

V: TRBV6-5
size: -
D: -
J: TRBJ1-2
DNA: TGTGCCAGCACCGAAAATCCGGGAACTAACTATGGCTACACCTTC
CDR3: CASTENPGTNYGYTF

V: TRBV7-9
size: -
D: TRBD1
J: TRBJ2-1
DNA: TGTGCCAGCAGCGCGGACAGGGCCAATGAGCAGTTCTTC
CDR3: CASSADRANEQFF

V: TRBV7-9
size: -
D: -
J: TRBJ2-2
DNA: TGTGCCGCCTTAACGGGACTCATCACCGGGGAGCTGTTTTTT
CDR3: CAALTGLITGELFF

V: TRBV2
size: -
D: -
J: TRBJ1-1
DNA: TGTGCCAGCAGTGAACAGGTGCTCACTGAAGCTTTCTTT
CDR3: CASSEQVLTEAFF

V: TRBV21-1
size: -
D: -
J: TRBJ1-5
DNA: TGTGCCAGCATACTGACCGGGACAACCGACAATCAGCCCCAGCATTTT
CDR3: CASILTGTTDNQPQHF

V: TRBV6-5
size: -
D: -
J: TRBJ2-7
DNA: TGTGCCACCTTGCACCGGGGATACGAGCAGTACTTC
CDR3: CATLHRGYEQYF

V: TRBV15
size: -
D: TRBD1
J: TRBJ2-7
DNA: TGTGCCACCAGCAGAGATTTAGGGGGCGGGTACTACGAGCAGTACTTC
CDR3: CATSRDLGGGYYEQYF

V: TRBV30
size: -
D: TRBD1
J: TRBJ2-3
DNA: TGTGCCTGGACCCCTATGGGACAGGATTCAGATACGCAGTATTTT
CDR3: CAWTPMGQDSDTQYF

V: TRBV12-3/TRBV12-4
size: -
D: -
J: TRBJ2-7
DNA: TGTGCCAGCAGTCCCCAGGGTTACGAGCAGTACTTC
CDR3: CASSPQGYEQYF

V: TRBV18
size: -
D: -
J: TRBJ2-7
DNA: TGTGCCAGCTCCCCCGGGGGAGAGGGCTACGAGCAGTACTTC
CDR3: CASSPGGEGYEQYF

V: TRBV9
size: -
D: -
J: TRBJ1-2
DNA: TGTGCCAGCAGCCCGATCGGCGGGACGGGCCTGTTAGCTAACTATGGCTACACCTTC
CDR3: CASSPIGGTGLLANYGYTF

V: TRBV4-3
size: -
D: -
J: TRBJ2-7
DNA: TGCGCCAGCAGCCAAGCTTCTGGGGGCAAATGGGAGCAGTACTTC
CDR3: CASSQASGGKWEQYF

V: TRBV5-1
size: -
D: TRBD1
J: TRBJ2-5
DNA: TGCGCCAGCAGCCCCAAGTCCGGGACAGGGTCCCAAGAGACCCAGTACTTC
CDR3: CASSPKSGTGSQETQYF

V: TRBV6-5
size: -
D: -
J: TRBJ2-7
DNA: TGTGCCAGCAGTTACTCGATGGCAACAGCAGCCTACGAGCAGTACTTC
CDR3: CASSYSMATAAYEQYF

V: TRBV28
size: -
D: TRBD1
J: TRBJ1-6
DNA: TGTGCCAGCAGCTTGGCAATTGGACAGGGTAGACCCCTCCACTTT
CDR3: CASSLAIGQGRPLHF

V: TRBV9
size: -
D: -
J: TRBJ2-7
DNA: TGTGCCAGCAGCGAGGCACCGGAGGGCTACGAGCAGTACTTC
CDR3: CASSEAPEGYEQYF

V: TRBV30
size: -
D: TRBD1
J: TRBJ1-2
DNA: TGTGCCTGGAGCTGGACAGGCCCCGCTGGCTACACCTTC
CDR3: CAWSWTGPAGYTF

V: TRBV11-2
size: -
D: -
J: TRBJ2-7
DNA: TGTGCCAGCAGCTCGGAGCGGAACTCCTACGAGCAGTACTTC
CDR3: CASSSERNSYEQYF

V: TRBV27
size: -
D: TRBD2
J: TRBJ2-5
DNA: TGTGCCAGCAGCCCCCTGGGGGGTATACTAGCGGGGGAACAAGAGACCCAGTACTTC
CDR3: CASSPLGGILAGEQETQYF

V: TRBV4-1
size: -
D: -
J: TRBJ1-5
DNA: TGCGCCAGCAGCCAAGAGGCACCCAGCAGGGGAATGGGCAATCAGCCCCAGCATTTT
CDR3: CASSQEAPSRGMGNQPQHF

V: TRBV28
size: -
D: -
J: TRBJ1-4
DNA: TGTGCCAGCAGTTCAGCACGTTCGGGAAAACTGTTTTTT
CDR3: CASSSARSGKLFF

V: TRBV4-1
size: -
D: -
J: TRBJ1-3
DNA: TGCGCCAGCAGCCCCGAGGGGGGGGAAGGGTCTGGAAACACCATATATTTT
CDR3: CASSPEGGEGSGNTIYF

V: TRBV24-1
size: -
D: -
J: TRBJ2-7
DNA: TGTGCCACCAGTGATTTCTGGGGGCGGAAGCAGTACTTC
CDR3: CATSDFWGRKQYF

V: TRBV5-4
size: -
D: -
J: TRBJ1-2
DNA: TGTGCCAGCAGCTTGGAAGGGGGAGGGTATGGCTACACCTTC
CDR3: CASSLEGGGYGYTF

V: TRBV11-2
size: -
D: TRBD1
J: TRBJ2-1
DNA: TGTGCCAGCAGCTTAGGAATCAGGGGGCCTGAGAGGAATGAGCAGTTCTTC
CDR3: CASSLGIRGPERNEQFF

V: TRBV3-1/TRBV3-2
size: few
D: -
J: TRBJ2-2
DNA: TGTGCCAGCAGCCAAGAAGCAGGGCGCGGGGAGCTGTTTTTT
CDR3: CASSQEAGRGELFF

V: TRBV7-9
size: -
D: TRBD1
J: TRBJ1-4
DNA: TGTGCCAGCAGCCGCGGACAGGAAAATGAAAAACTGTTTTTT
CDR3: CASSRGQENEKLFF

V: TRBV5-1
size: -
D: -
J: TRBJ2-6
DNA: TGCGCCAGCAGCGATTGGAGGGCATCAGGGGCCAACGTCCTGACTTTC
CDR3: CASSDWRASGANVLTF

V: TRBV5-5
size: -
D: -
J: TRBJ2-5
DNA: TGTGCCAGCAGCCTAAGACTCCATTCGGAAGAGACCCAGTACTTC
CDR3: CASSLRLHSEETQYF

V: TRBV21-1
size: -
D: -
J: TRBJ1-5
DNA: TGTGCCAGCAGCAACCCCCGGGACAGGGACGATCAGCCCCAGCATTTT
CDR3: CASSNPRDRDDQPQHF

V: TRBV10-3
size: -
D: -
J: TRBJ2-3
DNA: TGTGCCATCAGTGAGTCGTCACGGGGGTCCCCCGGGGATACGCAGTATTTT
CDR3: CAISESSRGSPGDTQYF

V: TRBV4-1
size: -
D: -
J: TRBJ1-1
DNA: TGCGCCAGCAGCCATACCACAGGAAACACTGAAGCTTTCTTT
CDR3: CASSHTTGNTEAFF

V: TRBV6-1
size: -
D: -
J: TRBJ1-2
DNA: TGTGCCAGCAGTGAATCGGAGGGCTACTATGGCTACACCTTC
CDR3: CASSESEGYYGYTF

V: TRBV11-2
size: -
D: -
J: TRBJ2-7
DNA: TGTGCCAGCAGCTTAGTTCAACAAGTTCCCTACGAGCAGTACTTC
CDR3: CASSLVQQVPYEQYF

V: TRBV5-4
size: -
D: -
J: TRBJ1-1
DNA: TGTGCCAGCAGCGCGTCGACGGGGGAGAACACTGAAGCTTTCTTT
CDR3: CASSASTGENTEAFF

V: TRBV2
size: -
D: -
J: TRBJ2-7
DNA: TGTGCCAGCAGTGTAATTGGGGAGTACGAGCAGTACTTC
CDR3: CASSVIGEYEQYF

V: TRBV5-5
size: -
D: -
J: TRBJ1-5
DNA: TGTGCCAGCAGCTTTGGGGGGTGGCGGAGCCCATATAGCAATCAGCCCCAGCATTTT
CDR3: CASSFGGWRSPYSNQPQHF

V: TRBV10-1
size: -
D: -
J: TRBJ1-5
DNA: TGCGCCAGCAGCACATGCTTGGACACGCTAAATCAGCCCCAGCATTTT
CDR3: CASSTCLDTLNQPQHF

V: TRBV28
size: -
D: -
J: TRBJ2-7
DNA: TGTGCCAGCAGACTATCATTGGGCGAGCAGTACTTC
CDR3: CASRLSLGEQYF